The 21 T cell receptor beta chains presented below share a single source sample, sequenced in a study of T cells in Graves' hyperthyroidism and ophthalmopathy. The CDR3 regions of TCR beta were amplified from RNA transcripts. Using the HTBI primer set, a first-round RT-PCR was run on the TCR CDR3. MiXCR, run by TCRdb on the multiplex PCR reads, gives a single entry per CDR3 protein. The sample gives about 260,000 distinct CDR3 sequences, roughly 17% of which show up once; 25% to 30% is in the top ten. The source material was blood. The receptors stem from a woman younger than 30 with Graves' ophthalmopathy.

With respect to this clonotype: A read error is possible here, since a much larger clone lies one base away. The chain joins TRBV5-1 to TRBJ1-5; D gene unclear. The V end was cut by 1 base, the J end by 6 bases, with 11 bases between. CDR3 length: 14 residues. Looked up from germline, CDR1 is SGHRS and CDR2 is YFSETQ. The CDR3, as DNA: TGCGCCAGCAGCTTGCAAGGGAAGGGTCAGCCCCAGCATTTT. This translates into CASSLQGKGQPQHF.

This clonotype was detected many times. The chain links TRBV6-2 or TRBV6-3 to TRBJ2-3; D is perhaps TRBD2 (6 bases). Deletions cut 0 bases from V and 2 bases from J, with 21 bases between. CDR1 MNHEY and CDR2 SVGEGT come from the germline V gene. CDR3 size: 19 residues. The CDR3 DNA sequence: TGTGCCAGCAGTTACTCGGATGAGTGGTCTGAGGGACTCACAGATACGCAGTATTTT. Translating gives CASSYSDEWSEGLTDTQYF.

In this sample, this clonotype turned up many times. V usage is TRBV7-9 and J usage is TRBJ2-2; possibly TRBD2 for D (5 bases). In germline, CDR1 is SEHNR, CDR2 FQNEAQ (reference sequence). Trimming took off 6 bases at V and 0 bases at J, with 14 bases between the two ends. The CDR3 covers 16 residues. CDR3 sequence (DNA): TGTGCCAGCAGACCACCGCTAGCTGCGAACACCGGGGAGCTGTTTTTT. Its protein is CASRPPLAANTGELFF.

This clonotype was seen at least ten times. V usage is TRBV28 and J usage is TRBJ1-5; unclear D gene. V lost 7 bases, J lost 3 bases, and 13 bases lay in between. In germline, CDR1 is MDHEN, CDR2 SYDVKM. The CDR3 covers 14 residues. The DNA for the CDR3 is TGTGCCAGCACCCCTTGGGGTAACAATCAGCCCCAGCATTTT. Encoded protein: CASTPWGNNQPQHF. The whole variable domain, filled in from reference TRBV28 and TRBJ1-5, reads DVKVTQSSRYLVKRTGEKVFLECVQDMDHENMFWYRQDPGLGLRLIYFSYDVKMKEKGDIPEGYSVSREKKERFSLILESASTNQTSMYLCASTPWGNNQPQHFGDGTRLSIL.

This clonotype was seen at least ten times. This chain uses TRBV5-6 with TRBJ1-2; no clear D. The CDR3 sequence is 13 residues long. V dropped 0 bases and J dropped 8 bases, with 11 bases sitting between them. Germline loops: CDR1 SGHDT, CDR2 YYEEEE. The chain's CDR3 is CASSLESRYGYTF. In DNA, the CDR3 is TGTGCCAGCAGCTTGGAGTCTAGGTACGGCTACACCTTC.

The chain is built from TRBV19 and TRBJ2-1; 7 nucleotides line up with TRBD2. V was pared by 7 bases and J by 2 bases, with 11 bases of the junction left unmatched. Germline CDR1 is LNHDA and CDR2 is SQIVND (reference sequence). This CDR3 contains 16 residues. CDR3 loop: CASMGGGTQTYNEQFF. In nucleotides, the CDR3 is TGTGCCAGTATGGGGGGGGGGACTCAAACCTACAATGAGCAGTTCTTC.

This clonotype was detected ten times or more. V and J are TRBV12-3 or TRBV12-4 and TRBJ1-5; D is ambiguous. This CDR3 comprises 14 residues. Trimming removed 3 bases from V and 7 bases from J, with 13 bases in between. The CDR3 nucleotides are TGTGCCAGCAGTTTCAACAGTCGCGGCCAGCCCCAGCATTTT. Residues: CASSFNSRGQPQHF.

At least ten counts were recorded for this clonotype. The V and J genes are TRBV27 and TRBJ1-2; 9 positions agree with TRBD1. The CDR3 has 14 amino acids. In germline, CDR1 is MNHEY, CDR2 SMNVEV (reference sequence). V dropped 5 bases and J dropped 7; count of bases not matched to a gene: 8. The CDR3 region is CASSRGQGGSGYTF. The CDR3 DNA is TGTGCCAGCAGTCGGGGACAGGGAGGCTCTGGCTACACCTTC.

Details on this clonotype: A read error is possible here, since a much larger clone lies one base away. J is TRBJ2-3 and V is TRBV7-8, with D possibly being TRBD1 or TRBD2 (5 bases each). CDR1 is SGHVS, CDR2 FQNEAQ, per germline. The V gene lost 1 base and the J gene lost 7 bases, with 15 bases spanning the gap. CDR3 length: 15 residues. As DNA, the CDR3 is TGTGCCAGCAGCTTAGGGGCTAACGGGGCGAATACGCAGTATTTT. Encoded protein: CASSLGANGANTQYF.

This clonotype was observed many times. The V call is TRBV7-9, the J call TRBJ2-7; 12 bases map to TRBD2. Germline V gives CDR1 SEHNR, CDR2 FQNEAQ (reference sequence). V dropped 3 bases and J dropped 4; count of bases not matched to a gene: 7. This CDR3 has 16 residues. This chain's CDR3 is CASSFGTSGRTYEQYF. The DNA for the CDR3 is TGTGCCAGCAGCTTCGGTACTAGCGGGAGGACGTACGAGCAGTACTTC.

This clonotype appeared many times. The chain joins TRBV11-3 to TRBJ2-3, with 7 bases that match TRBD2. The CDR3 consists of 16 residues. CDR1 is SGHNT and CDR2 is YENEEA in the germline V gene. V dropped 1 base and J dropped 5; count of bases not matched to a gene: 9. The DNA of the CDR3 is TGTGCCAGCAGCTTAGGCGGGACGGGGAGGGGAGATACGCAGTATTTT. This sequence encodes CASSLGGTGRGDTQYF.

This clonotype was found many times. This rearrangement joins TRBV24-1 to TRBJ2-1; 14 nucleotides match TRBD2. V was clipped by 3 bases and J by 9 bases; unmatched bases: 3. Germline lookup yields CDR1 KGHDR and CDR2 SFDVKD. The length of the CDR3 is 15 residues. CDR3 amino acids: CATSDPGTSGSEQFF. DNA of the CDR3: TGTGCCACCAGTGATCCGGGGACTAGCGGGAGTGAGCAGTTCTTC.

This clonotype was observed at least ten times. The chain links TRBV28 to TRBJ2-5; D call uncertain. Germline CDR1 and CDR2: MDHEN and SYDVKM. Trimming removed 3 bases from V and 1 base from J, with 15 bases in between. The CDR3 contains 16 residues. CDR3 sequence: CASSFPRLSTQETQYF. The DNA of the CDR3 is TGTGCCAGCAGTTTTCCCCGACTTTCGACCCAAGAGACCCAGTACTTC.

There are many counts of this clonotype. This chain connects TRBV6-1 to TRBJ1-1, with TRBD1 matching over 8 bases. Germline trimming cut 4 bases from V and 8 bases from J; bases unmatched to any gene: 12. The V gene's germline CDR1 is MNHNS and CDR2 SASEGT. This CDR3 comprises 15 residues. Here the CDR3 reads CASSVRTGQAVEAFF. The CDR3 DNA follows: TGTGCCAGCAGTGTCCGCACGGGACAGGCTGTAGAAGCTTTCTTT.

There are many counts of this clonotype. This chain connects TRBV12-3 or TRBV12-4 to TRBJ2-7, with TRBD2 identical over 14 bases. The CDR3 runs 14 residues. The trim removed 6 bases at V and 7 bases at J, leaving 5 bases unmatched. The CDR3 is CASSTGTSGREQYF. CDR3 in DNA: TGTGCCAGCAGCACCGGGACTAGCGGGAGAGAGCAGTACTTC.

This chain connects TRBV20-1 to TRBJ2-7; a weak D match, TRBD1 (5 bases). CDR1 DFQATT and CDR2 SNEGSKA come from the germline V gene (reference sequence). The CDR3 spans 11 residues. V gave up 5 bases and J gave up 3 bases, with 8 bases separating them. The CDR3 loop is CSAQGGYEQYF. The CDR3 coding sequence is TGCAGTGCTCAGGGCGGCTACGAGCAGTACTTC.

This clonotype has ten or more counts. This chain joins TRBV6-6 and TRBJ2-7, with 7 bases aligning to TRBD1. There are 14 residues in the CDR3. The germline V gene encodes CDR1 MNHNY and CDR2 SVGAGI (reference sequence). V shed 2 bases, J shed 6 bases, and the junction held 7 bases outside the gene matches. CDR3 protein: CASSYRQGNAEQYF. In DNA, the CDR3 is TGTGCCAGCAGTTACAGACAGGGTAACGCCGAGCAGTACTTC.

This clonotype was detected only a few times. J is TRBJ2-7 and V is TRBV5-8, with TRBD1 matching 7 bases. The V and J ends lost 2 bases and 5 bases, in that order; junction bases with no gene match: 10. The CDR3 contains 15 residues. CDR1 SGHTS and CDR2 YDEGEE come from the germline V gene. The CDR3 loop reads CASSFRGTRGNEQYF. The CDR3 bases are TGTGCCAGCAGCTTCAGGGGGACCCGAGGGAACGAGCAGTACTTC.

This clonotype was counted many times. The chain combines TRBV11-3 with TRBJ2-7; a weak D match, TRBD1 (6 bases). CDR1 and CDR2 from the germline V gene are SGHNT and YENEEA. V was pared by 3 bases and J by 6 bases, with 12 bases between. The CDR3 totals 13 residues. This CDR3 is CASSFVQGSEQYF. CDR3 DNA: TGTGCCAGCAGCTTCGTTCAGGGGTCCGAGCAGTACTTC.

This clonotype has at least ten counts. J is TRBJ2-7 and V is TRBV10-3; the match to TRBD2 covers 7 bases. Germline CDR1 is ENHRY and CDR2 is SYGVKD. This CDR3 region has 17 residues. The V segment lost 10 bases and the J segment 0 bases; nucleotides outside the gene matches: 18. The CDR3 bases are TGTGCCACCGGGGAGGGACCGGGACTTCTACACTCCTACGAGCAGTACTTC. It encodes CATGEGPGLLHSYEQYF.

Ten or more counts support this clonotype. The chain links TRBV5-4 to TRBJ2-3, with TRBD1 identical over 11 bases. The CDR3 has 18 residues. After removal of 4 bases from V and 0 bases from J, the junction contained 10 bases not matched to a gene. Germline V lookup: CDR1 SGHNT, CDR2 YYREEE (reference sequence). The CDR3 coding sequence is TGTGCCAGCAGCCCGGGACAGGGGGTTTCAACTAGCACAGATACGCAGTATTTT. Translation: CASSPGQGVSTSTDTQYF.